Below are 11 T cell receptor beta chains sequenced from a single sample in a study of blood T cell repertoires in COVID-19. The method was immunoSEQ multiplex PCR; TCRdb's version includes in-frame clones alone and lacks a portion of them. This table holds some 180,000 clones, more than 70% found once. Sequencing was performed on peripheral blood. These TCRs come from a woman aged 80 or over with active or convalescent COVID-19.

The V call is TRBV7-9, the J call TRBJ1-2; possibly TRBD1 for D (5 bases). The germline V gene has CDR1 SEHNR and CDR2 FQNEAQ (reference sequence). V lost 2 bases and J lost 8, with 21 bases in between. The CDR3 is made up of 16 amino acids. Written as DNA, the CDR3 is TGTGCCAGCAGCTTACTCCCATTTGGGGCAGCTGACGGCTACACCTTC. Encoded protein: CASSLLPFGAADGYTF.

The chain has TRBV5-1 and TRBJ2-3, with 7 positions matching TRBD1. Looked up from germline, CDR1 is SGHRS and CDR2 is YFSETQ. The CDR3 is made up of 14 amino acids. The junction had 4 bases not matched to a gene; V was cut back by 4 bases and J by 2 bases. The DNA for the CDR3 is TGCGCCAGCAGCCCGGGACAGTTCACAGATACGCAGTATTTT. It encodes CASSPGQFTDTQYF.

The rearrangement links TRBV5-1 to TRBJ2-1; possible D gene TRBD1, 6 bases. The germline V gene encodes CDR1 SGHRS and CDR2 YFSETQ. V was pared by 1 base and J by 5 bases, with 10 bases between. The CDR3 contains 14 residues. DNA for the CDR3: TGCGCCAGCAGCTTGATTCCAGGGGACAATGAGCAGTTCTTC. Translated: CASSLIPGDNEQFF.

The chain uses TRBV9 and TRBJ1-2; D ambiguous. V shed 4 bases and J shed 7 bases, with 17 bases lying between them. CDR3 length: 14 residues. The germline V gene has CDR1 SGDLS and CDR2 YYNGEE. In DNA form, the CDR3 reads TGTGCCAGCAGCCGCCAACTCGATGTTCCTGGCTACACCTTC. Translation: CASSRQLDVPGYTF.

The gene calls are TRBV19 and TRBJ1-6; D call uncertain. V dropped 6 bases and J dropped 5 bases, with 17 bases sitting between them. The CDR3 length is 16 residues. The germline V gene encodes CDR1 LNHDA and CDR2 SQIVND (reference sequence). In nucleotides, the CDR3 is TGTGCCAGTAGCCGAGGGCCCAGCGACCATAATTCACCCCTCCACTTT. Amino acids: CASSRGPSDHNSPLHF.

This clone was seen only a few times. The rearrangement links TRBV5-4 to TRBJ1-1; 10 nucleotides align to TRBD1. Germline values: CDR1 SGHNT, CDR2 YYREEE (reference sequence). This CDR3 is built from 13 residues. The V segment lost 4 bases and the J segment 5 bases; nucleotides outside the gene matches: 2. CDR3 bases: TGTGCCAGCAGCCGGGACAGGGGAACTGAAGCTTTCTTT. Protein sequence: CASSRDRGTEAFF.

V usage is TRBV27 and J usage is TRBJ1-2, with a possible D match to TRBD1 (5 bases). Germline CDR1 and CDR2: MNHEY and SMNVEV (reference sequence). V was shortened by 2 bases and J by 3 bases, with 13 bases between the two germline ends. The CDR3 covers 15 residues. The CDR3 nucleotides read TGTGCCAGCAGTTTAATCGGGGGTGCAGACTATGGCTACACCTTC. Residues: CASSLIGGADYGYTF.

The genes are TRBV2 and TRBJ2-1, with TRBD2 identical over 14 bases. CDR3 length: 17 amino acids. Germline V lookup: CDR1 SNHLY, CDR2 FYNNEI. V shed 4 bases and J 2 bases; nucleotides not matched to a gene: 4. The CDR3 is CASSARTSGGPYNEQFF. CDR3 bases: TGTGCCAGCAGTGCCCGGACTAGCGGGGGGCCCTACAATGAGCAGTTCTTC.

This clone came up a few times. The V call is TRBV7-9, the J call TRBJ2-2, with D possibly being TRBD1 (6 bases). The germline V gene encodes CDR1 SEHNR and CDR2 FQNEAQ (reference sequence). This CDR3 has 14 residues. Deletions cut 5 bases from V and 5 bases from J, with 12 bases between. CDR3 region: CASSPGHGTGELFF. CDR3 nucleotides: TGTGCCAGCAGCCCGGGACATGGGACCGGGGAGCTGTTTTTT.

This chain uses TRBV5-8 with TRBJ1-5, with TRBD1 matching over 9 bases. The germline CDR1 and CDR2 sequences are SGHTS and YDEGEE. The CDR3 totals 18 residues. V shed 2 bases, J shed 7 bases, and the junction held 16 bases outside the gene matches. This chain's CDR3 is CASSFYRTGDVGHQPQHF. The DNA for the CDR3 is TGTGCCAGCAGCTTCTACCGGACAGGGGATGTAGGGCACCAGCCCCAGCATTTT.

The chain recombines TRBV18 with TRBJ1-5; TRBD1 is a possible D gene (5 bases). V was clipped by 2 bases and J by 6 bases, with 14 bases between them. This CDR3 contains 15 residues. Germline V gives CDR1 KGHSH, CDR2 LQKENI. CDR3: CASSPEAGWSQPQHF. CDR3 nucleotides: TGTGCCAGCTCACCAGAGGCAGGGTGGAGTCAGCCCCAGCATTTT.